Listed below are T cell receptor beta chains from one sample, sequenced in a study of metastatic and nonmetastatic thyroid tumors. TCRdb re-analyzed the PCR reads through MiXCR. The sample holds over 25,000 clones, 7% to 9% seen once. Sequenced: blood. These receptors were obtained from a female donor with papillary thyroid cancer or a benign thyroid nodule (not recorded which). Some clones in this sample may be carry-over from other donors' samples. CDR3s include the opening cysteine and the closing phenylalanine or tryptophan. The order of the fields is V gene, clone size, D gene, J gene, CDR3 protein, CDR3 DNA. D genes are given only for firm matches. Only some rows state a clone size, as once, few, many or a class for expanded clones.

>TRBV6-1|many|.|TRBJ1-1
CASSARMGSVDTEAFF
TGTGCCAGCAGTGCCCGTATGGGGTCTGTTGACACTGAAGCTTTCTTT
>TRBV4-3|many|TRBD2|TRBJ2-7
CASSQESWGGEQYF
TGCGCCAGCAGCCAAGAGAGTTGGGGGGGCGAGCAGTACTTC
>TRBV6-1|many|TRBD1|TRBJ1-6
CASTIDRVASPLHF
TGTGCCAGCACCATCGACAGGGTCGCCTCACCCCTCCACTTT
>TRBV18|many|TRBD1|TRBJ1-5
CASSRDRGLNQPQHF
TGTGCCAGCTCGCGGGACAGGGGTTTAAATCAGCCCCAGCATTTT
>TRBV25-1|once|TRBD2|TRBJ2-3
CASSVAGRDTQYF
TGTGCCAGCAGTGTAGCGGGGAGGGATACGCAGTATTTT
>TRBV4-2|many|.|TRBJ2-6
CASSQEALSGANVLTF
TGTGCCAGCAGCCAAGAAGCGCTCTCTGGGGCCAACGTCCTGACTTTC
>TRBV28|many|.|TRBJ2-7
CASRTGLGDRDYEQYF
TGTGCCAGCAGAACGGGGCTCGGCGACAGAGACTACGAGCAGTACTTC
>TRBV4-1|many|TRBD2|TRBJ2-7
CASSQISGGAYEQYF
TGCGCCAGCAGCCAGATTAGCGGGGGGGCCTACGAGCAGTACTTC
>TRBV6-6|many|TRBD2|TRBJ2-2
CASSYYGRETGELFF
TGTGCCAGCAGTTACTACGGGAGGGAAACCGGGGAGCTGTTTTTT
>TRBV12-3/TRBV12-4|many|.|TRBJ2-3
CASSSPMERRTDTQYF
TGTGCCAGCAGTTCCCCCATGGAGCGACGCACAGATACGCAGTATTTT
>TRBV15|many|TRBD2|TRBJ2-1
CATSRGLAGGPNEQFF
TGTGCCACCAGCAGGGGACTAGCGGGGGGGCCTAATGAGCAGTTCTTC
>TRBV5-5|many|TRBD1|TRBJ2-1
CASSFLRDRGHEQFF
TGTGCCAGCAGCTTCCTCCGGGACAGGGGGCATGAGCAGTTCTTC
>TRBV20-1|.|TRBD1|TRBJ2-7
CSARLTGGRYEQYF
TGCAGTGCTAGGTTGACAGGGGGAAGGTACGAGCAGTATTTC
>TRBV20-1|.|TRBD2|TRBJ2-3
CSAKLAGGRADTQYF
TGCAGCGCTAAACTAGCGGGAGGGCGGGCAGATACGCAGTATTTT
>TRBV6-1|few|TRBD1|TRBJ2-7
CASSSRDRGYEQYF
TGTGCCAGCAGTTCCCGGGACAGGGGCTACGAGCAGTACTTC
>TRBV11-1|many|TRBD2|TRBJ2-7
CASKPGGPSSPESEQYF
TGTGCCAGCAAGCCGGGGGGACCAAGTTCCCCCGAAAGCGAGCAGTACTTC
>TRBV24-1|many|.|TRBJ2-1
CATSEYRDNEQLF
TGTGCCACCAGTGAATACAGGGACAATGAGCAGCTCTTC
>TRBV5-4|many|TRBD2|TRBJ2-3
CASSSGGHSTDTQYF
TGTGCCAGCAGCTCGGGGGGTCACAGCACAGATACGCAGTATTTT
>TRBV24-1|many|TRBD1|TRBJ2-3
CATSDPFPRQGDADTQYF
TGTGCCACCAGTGACCCCTTCCCTAGACAGGGGGATGCAGATACGCAGTATTTT
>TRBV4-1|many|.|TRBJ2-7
CASSLYTGVAESYEQYF
TGCGCCAGCAGCCTCTATACCGGGGTAGCGGAGAGCTACGAGCAGTACTTC
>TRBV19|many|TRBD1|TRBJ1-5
CASSRQGENNQPQHF
TGTGCCAGTAGTAGACAGGGGGAAAATAATCAGCCCCAGCATTTT
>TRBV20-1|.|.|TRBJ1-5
CSAERGAWGQGSNQPQHF
TGCAGTGCGGAGAGGGGTGCGTGGGGGCAGGGTTCGAATCAGCCCCAGCATTTT
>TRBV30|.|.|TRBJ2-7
CAWSVGLVGSYEQYF
TGTGCCTGGAGTGTAGGATTAGTCGGCTCCTACGAGCAGTACTTC
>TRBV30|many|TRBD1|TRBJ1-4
CAWEQGVGEKLFF
TGTGCCTGGGAACAGGGGGTGGGTGAAAAACTGTTTTTT
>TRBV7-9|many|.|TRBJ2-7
CASSATVTYYEQYF
TGTGCCAGCAGCGCAACAGTGACCTACTACGAGCAGTACTTC
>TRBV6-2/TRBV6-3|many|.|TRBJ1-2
CASRSSAGDPGYTF
TGTGCCAGCCGATCGTCGGCAGGGGACCCTGGCTACACCTTC
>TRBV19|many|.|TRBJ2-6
CAAGDPRGSGANVLTF
TGTGCCGCAGGGGATCCCCGGGGCTCTGGGGCCAACGTCCTGACTTTC
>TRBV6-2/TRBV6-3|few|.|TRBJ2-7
CASKEWTIRYERYF
TGTGCCAGCAAGGAGTGGACTATCCGGTACGAGCGGTACTTC
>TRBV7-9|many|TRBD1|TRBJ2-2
CASSWPGTVTGELFF
TGTGCCAGCAGCTGGCCCGGGACAGTCACCGGGGAGCTGTTTTTT
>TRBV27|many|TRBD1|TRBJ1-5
CASNDRGGNQPQHF
TGTGCCAGCAACGACAGGGGGGGGAATCAGCCCCAGCATTTT
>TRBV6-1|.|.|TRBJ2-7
CASSVREGHYGQYF
TGTGCCAGCAGCGTCCGTGAGGGGCACTACGGGCAGTACTTC
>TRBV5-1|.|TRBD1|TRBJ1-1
CARSLDGQVNTEAFF
TGCGCCAGAAGTTTGGATGGACAGGTGAACACTGAAGCTTTCTTT
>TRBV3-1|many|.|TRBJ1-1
CASSQGDLRNTEAFF
TGTGCCAGCAGCCAAGGGGATTTAAGGAACACTGAAGCTTTCTTT
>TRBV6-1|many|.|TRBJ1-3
CASFREYGNTIYF
TGTGCCAGCTTCAGGGAATATGGAAACACCATATATTTT
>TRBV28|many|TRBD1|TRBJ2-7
CASTDGTDYEQYF
TGTGCCAGCACTGACGGGACAGATTACGAGCAGTACTTC
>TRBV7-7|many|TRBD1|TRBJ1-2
CASRQGASGYTF
TGTGCTAGCCGGCAGGGGGCCTCCGGCTACACCTTC
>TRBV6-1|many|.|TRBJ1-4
CASRDGINEKLFF
TGTGCCAGTCGGGACGGAATTAATGAAAAACTGTTTTTT
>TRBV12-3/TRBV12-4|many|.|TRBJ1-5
CASTVGSNQPQHF
TGTGCCAGCACCGTGGGTAGCAATCAGCCCCAGCATTTT
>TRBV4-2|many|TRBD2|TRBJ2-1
CASSQGSSGTMEQFF
TGTGCCAGCAGCCAAGGATCCTCGGGGACTATGGAGCAGTTCTTC
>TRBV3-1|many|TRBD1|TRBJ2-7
CASSRGNGQGSYEQYF
TGTGCCAGCAGCCGAGGCAATGGACAGGGCTCCTACGAGCAGTACTTC
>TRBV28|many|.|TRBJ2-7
CASSSGTLSVEQYF
TGTGCCAGCAGTTCCGGGACACTATCAGTCGAGCAGTACTTC
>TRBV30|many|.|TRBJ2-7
CAWSGGRGLNEQYF
TGTGCCTGGAGTGGTGGCAGGGGTCTCAACGAGCAGTACTTC
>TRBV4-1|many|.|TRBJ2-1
CASSQTGNTYNEQFF
TGCGCCAGCAGCCAGACCGGGAACACATACAATGAGCAGTTCTTC
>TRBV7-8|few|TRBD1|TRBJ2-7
CASIWDRVEQYF
TGTGCCAGCATCTGGGACAGGGTCGAACAGTACTTC
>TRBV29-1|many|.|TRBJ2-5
CSVEDLVGDGRETQYF
TGCAGCGTTGAAGATCTGGTAGGGGACGGGCGGGAGACCCAGTACTTC
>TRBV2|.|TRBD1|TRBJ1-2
CASTEQEGTGNYGYTF
TGTGCCAGCACCGAACAAGAGGGGACAGGGAACTATGGCTACACCTTC
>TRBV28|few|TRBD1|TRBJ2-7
CASSSPGTGPYEQYF
TGTGCCAGCAGTTCCCCAGGGACAGGACCCTACGAGCAGTACTTC
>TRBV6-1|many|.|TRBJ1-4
CASSLGLNEKLFF
TGTGCCAGCAGCCTAGGACTAAATGAAAAACTGTTTTTT
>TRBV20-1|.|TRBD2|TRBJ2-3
CSARGGGGALTDTQYF
TGCAGTGCTAGAGGTGGGGGAGGGGCCCTCACGGATACGCAGTATTTT
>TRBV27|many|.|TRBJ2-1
CASSLSRGEQFF
TGTGCCAGCAGTTTATCCCGGGGTGAGCAGTTCTTC
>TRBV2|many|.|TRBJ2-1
CASSGTSYNEQFF
TGTGCCAGCAGTGGGACCTCCTACAATGAGCAGTTCTTC
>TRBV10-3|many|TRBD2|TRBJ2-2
CAISEESGTNTGELFF
TGTGCCATCAGTGAGGAGAGCGGGACTAACACCGGGGAGCTGTTTTTT
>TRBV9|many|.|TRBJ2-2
CASSVGGGGVRGTGELFF
TGTGCCAGCAGCGTAGGGGGTGGAGGGGTTCGCGGCACCGGGGAGCTGTTTTTT